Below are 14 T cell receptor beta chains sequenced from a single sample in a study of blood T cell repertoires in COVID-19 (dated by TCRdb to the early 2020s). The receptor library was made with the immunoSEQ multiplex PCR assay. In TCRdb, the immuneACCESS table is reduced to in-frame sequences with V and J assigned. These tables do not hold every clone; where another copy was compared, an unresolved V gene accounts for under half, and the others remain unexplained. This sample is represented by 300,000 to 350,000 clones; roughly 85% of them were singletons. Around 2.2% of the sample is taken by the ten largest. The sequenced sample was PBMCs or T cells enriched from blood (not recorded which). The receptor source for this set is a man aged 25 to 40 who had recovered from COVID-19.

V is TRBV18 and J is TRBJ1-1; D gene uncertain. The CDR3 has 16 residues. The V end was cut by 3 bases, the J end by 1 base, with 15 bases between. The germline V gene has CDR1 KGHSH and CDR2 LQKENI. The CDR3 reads CASSPPTWAGNTEAFF. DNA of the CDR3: TGTGCCAGCTCACCTCCAACATGGGCGGGGAACACTGAAGCTTTCTTT.

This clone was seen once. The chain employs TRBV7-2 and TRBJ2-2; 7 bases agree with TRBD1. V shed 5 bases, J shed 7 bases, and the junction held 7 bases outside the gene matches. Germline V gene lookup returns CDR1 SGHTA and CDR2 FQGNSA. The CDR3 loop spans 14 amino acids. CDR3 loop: CASSRDRLNGELFF. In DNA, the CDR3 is TGTGCCAGCAGCCGGGACAGATTAAACGGGGAGCTGTTTTTT.

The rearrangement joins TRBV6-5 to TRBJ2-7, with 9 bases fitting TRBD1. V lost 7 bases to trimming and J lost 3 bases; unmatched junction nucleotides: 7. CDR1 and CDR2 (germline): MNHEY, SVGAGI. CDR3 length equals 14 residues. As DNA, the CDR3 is TGTGCCAGCACCTCTACAGGGGGCGGCTACGAGCAGTACTTC. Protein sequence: CASTSTGGGYEQYF.

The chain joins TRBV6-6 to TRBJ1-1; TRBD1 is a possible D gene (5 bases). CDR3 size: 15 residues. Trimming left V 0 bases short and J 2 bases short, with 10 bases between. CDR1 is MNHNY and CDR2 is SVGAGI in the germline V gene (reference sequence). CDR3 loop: CASSYSEGTNTEAFF. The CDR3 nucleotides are TGTGCCAGCAGTTACTCTGAAGGGACTAACACTGAAGCTTTCTTT.

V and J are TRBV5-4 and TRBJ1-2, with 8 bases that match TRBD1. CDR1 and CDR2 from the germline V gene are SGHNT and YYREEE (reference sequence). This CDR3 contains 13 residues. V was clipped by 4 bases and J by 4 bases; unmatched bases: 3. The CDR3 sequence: CASSKDRVYGYTF. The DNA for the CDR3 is TGTGCCAGCAGCAAGGACAGGGTCTATGGCTACACCTTC. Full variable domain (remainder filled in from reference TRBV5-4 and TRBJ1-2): ETGVTQSPTHLIKTRGQQVTLRCSSQSGHNTVSWYQQALGQGPQFIFQYYREEENGRGNFPPRFSGLQFPNYSSELNVNALELDDSALYLCASSKDRVYGYTFGSGTRLTVV.

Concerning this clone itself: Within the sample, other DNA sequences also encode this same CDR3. The CDR3 nucleotides are TGTGCCAGCAGTTACGGGACAGGGGGAAACTATGGCTACACCTTC. Protein product: CASSYGTGGNYGYTF. The chain has TRBV6-5 and TRBJ1-2, with 11 bases aligning to TRBD1. Germline V gene data show CDR1 as MNHEY and CDR2 as SVGAGI. The V segment lost 2 bases and the J segment 2 bases; nucleotides outside the gene matches: 1. The CDR3 runs 15 residues.

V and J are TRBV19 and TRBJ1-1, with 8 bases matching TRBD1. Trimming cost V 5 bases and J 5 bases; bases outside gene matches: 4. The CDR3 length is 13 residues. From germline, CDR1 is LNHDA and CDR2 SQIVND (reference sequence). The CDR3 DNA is TGTGCCAGTAGTCACCGGACAGGGACTGAAGCTTTCTTT. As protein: CASSHRTGTEAFF.

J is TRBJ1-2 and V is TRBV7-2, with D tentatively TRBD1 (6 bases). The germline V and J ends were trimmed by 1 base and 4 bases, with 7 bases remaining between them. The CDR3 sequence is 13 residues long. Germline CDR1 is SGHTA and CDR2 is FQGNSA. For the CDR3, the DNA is TGTGCCAGCAGCTTAGTACAGGGCTATGGCTACACCTTC. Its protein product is CASSLVQGYGYTF.

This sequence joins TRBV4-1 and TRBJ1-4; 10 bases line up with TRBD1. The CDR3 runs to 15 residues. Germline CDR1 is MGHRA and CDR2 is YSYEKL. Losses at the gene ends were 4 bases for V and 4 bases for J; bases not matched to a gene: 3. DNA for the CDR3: TGCGCCAGCAGCCCGCGGACAGGGGGTAATGAAAAACTGTTTTTT. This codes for CASSPRTGGNEKLFF.

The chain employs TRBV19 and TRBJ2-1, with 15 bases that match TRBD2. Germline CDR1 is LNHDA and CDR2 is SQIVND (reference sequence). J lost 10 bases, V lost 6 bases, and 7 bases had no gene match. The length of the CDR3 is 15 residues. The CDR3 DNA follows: TGTGCCAGTAGACGGACTAGCGGGGGGGCCCCGGAGCAGTTCTTC. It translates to CASRRTSGGAPEQFF.

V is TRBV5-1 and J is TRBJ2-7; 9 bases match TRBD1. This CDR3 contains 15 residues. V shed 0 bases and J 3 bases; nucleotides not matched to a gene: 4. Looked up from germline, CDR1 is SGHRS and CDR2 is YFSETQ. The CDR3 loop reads CASSLDGTGFYEQYF. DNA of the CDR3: TGCGCCAGCAGCTTGGATGGGACAGGGTTCTACGAGCAGTACTTC.

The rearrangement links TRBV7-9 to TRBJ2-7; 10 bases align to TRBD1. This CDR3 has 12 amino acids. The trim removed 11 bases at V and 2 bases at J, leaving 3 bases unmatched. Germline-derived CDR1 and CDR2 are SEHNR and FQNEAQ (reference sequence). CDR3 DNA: TGTGCCGGTGGGACAGGGGCCTACGAGCAGTACTTC. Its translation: CAGGTGAYEQYF.

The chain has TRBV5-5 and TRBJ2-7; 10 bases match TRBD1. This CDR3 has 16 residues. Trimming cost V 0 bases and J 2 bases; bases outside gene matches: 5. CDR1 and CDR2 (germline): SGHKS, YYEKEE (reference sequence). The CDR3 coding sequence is TGTGCCAGCAGCTTGGACCCGGGGACAGGGGCCTACGAGCAGTACTTC. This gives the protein CASSLDPGTGAYEQYF.

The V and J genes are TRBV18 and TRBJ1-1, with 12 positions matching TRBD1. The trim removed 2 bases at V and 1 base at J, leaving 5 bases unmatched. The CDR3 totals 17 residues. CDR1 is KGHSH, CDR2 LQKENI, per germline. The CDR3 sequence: CASSPRDRGRWNTEAFF. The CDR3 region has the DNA TGTGCCAGCTCACCAAGGGACAGGGGGCGATGGAACACTGAAGCTTTCTTT.